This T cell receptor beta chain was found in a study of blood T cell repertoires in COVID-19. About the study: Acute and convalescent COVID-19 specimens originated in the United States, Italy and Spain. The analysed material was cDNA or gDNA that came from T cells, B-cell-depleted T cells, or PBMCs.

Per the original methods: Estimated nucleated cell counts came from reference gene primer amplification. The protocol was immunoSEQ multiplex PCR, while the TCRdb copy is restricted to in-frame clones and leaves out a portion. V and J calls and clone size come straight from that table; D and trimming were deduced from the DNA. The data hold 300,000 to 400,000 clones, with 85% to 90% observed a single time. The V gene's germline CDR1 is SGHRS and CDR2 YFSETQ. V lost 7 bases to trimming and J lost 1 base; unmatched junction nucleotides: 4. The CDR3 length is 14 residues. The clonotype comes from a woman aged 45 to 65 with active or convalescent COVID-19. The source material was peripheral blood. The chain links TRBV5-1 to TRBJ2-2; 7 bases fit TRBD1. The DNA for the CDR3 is TGCGCCAGCGTCCGGGACAGGAACACCGGGGAGCTGTTTTTT. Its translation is CASVRDRNTGELFF. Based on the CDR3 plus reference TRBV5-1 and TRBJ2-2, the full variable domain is KAGVTQTPRYLIKTRGQQVTLSCSPISGHRSVSWYQQTPGQGLQFLFEYFSETQRNKGNFPGRFSGRQFSNSRSEMNVSTLELGDSALYLCASVRDRNTGELFFGEGSRLTVL.